This TCR beta chain emerged from a study of cytomegalovirus exposure and HLA in healthy donors. Findings and caveats of the study: The study put some 150 TCR beta chains on its list as cytomegalovirus-associated.

The CDR3 covers 16 residues. CDR1 is SGHRS, CDR2 YFSETQ, per germline. Trimming cost V 3 bases and J 0 bases; bases outside gene matches: 6. A note on this clone: Its cognate antigen is unknown.

The data were produced by immunoSEQ multiplex PCR, yet TCRdb's version contains in-frame clones alone and is incomplete. Of 120,000 to 150,000 clones listed, roughly nine tenths were seen once; the top ten hold less than 3.5%. The chain employs TRBV5-1 and TRBJ2-3, with TRBD2 matching 8 bases. The TCR comes from a man aged 18-30 years in good health and CMV-seronegative. Specimen: PBMCs. The DNA of the CDR3 is TGCGCCAGCAGCTCCCCACTAGCGGACAGCACAGATACGCAGTATTTT. It specifies CASSSPLADSTDTQYF.